A single TCR beta chain is shown here with its context. Its matching antigen is unknown. This sample stems from a study of regulatory T cells in long-lasting Graves disease. Whole-study results and caveats: Persistent patients shared more public clonotypes (about 2,700) than newly diagnosed patients (around 1,000).

CDR1 and CDR2 from the germline V gene are MNHEY and SMNVEV (reference sequence). The CDR3 contains 13 residues. V lost 6 bases and J 4 bases, leaving 12 bases between the germline ends. Time point described: newly diagnosed GD, antithyroid drugs for less than 3 months. The authors made the TCR library using RNA they extracted from PBMCs. Library construction for TCR beta used iRepertoire HTBI primers and Arm-PCR of CDR3 regions. Per the authors' pipeline: The samples included 60 to 65 TRBV and some 15 TRBJ segments. MiXCR, applied by TCRdb to the multiplex PCR reads, yields one record per CDR3 protein. TCRdb, not the authors, supplied the V and J calls. The sample yields 550,000 to 650,000 distinct CDR3 sequences, 15% to 20% seen once. The same data also went into a second study, on T cells in Graves' hyperthyroidism and ophthalmopathy. That work adds: Together with thyroid ultrasound, orbital computed tomography, serum thyroxine and TRAb, clinical symptoms were used for diagnoses. The model foresaw ophthalmopathy a median approximately 6.1 months prior to onset.

The sample in question was peripheral blood mononuclear cells (PBMCs), obtained at new diagnosis, from a patient treated with antithyroid drugs. The chain couples TRBV27 to TRBJ1-1; D is possibly TRBD1 (6 bases). This clonotype was obtained from a man aged 18 to 35 with Graves disease. For the CDR3, the DNA is TGTGCCAGCAGAAAGGGGGGTGGCACTGAAGCTTTCTTT. This sequence encodes CASRKGGGTEAFF.